The clone carrying this T cell receptor (beta chain) was counted a single time. The sample originates from a study of cytomegalovirus exposure and HLA in healthy donors. V gave up 4 bases and J gave up 1 base, with 14 bases separating them. Germline loops: CDR1 SGDLS, CDR2 YYNGEE. This CDR3 comprises 15 residues. Both 60 Vbeta primers and 13 Jbeta primers went into the PCR. In the study's own analysis: The count from a later analysis was tens of millions of unique TCR beta chains, around 10 million of them shared. Here immunoSEQ multiplex PCR was the method, and the copy in TCRdb shows in-frame clones only, minus some. The D gene and trimming were derived from the DNA, and the V and J assignments and clone size from that table. Of 150,000 or so clones listed, approximately 84% were seen once; the top ten hold 1.2% to 1.5%.

The chain employs TRBV9 and TRBJ2-5; TRBD2 might be the D (6 bases). The source is a man under 40 in good health and CMV-seropositive. Sequencing was performed on PBMCs. The CDR3 DNA sequence: TGTGCCAGCAGCCCGTGGGGAGGCACCCAAGAGACCCAGTACTTC. The encoded protein is CASSPWGGTQETQYF.